Listed here are 27 T cell receptor beta chains from one sample, sequenced in a study of cytomegalovirus exposure and HLA in healthy donors. Use of 60 Vbeta and 13 Jbeta primers characterized the PCR. Profiling relied on immunoSEQ multiplex PCR, and the TCRdb table lists in-frame clones only, not all of them. The table has 90,000 to 100,000 clones, 70% seen once. Sequenced material: PBMCs. The receptors here all came from a man aged 50 or older in good health and CMV-seronegative.

This chain uses TRBV15 with TRBJ1-2; no clear D. The V and J ends lost 2 bases and 2 bases respectively, with 12 bases between them. CDR3 size: 15 residues. Germline lookup yields CDR1 LNHNV and CDR2 YYDKDF (reference sequence). CDR3 sequence (DNA): TGTGCCACCAGCAGACTACGCGGTGAAAACTATGGCTACACCTTC. It codes for CATSRLRGENYGYTF.

Only a few counts were recorded for this clone. This chain links TRBV10-3 with TRBJ2-6; TRBD2 aligns across 7 bases. In germline, CDR1 is ENHRY, CDR2 SYGVKD. The V gene end was trimmed by 0 bases and the J gene end by 2 bases; junction bases not matched to a gene: 7. The length of the CDR3 is 18 residues. For the CDR3, the DNA is TGTGCCATCAGTGAGTCGATGGCTCGGGGGGCTGGGGCCAACGTCCTGACTTTC. Translation gives CAISESMARGAGANVLTF.

This clone has just one count. The rearrangement links TRBV5-4 to TRBJ1-6; 11 positions agree with TRBD1. This CDR3 spans 15 amino acids. The ends lost 5 bases at V and 7 bases at J; junction bases unmatched: 5. Per germline, CDR1 SGHNT and CDR2 YYREEE (reference sequence). The chain's CDR3 is CASSGTGGGNSPLHF. CDR3 bases: TGTGCCAGCAGTGGGACAGGGGGTGGCAATTCACCCCTCCACTTT. The complete variable domain, with remaining parts taken from reference TRBV5-4 and TRBJ1-6, reads ETGVTQSPTHLIKTRGQQVTLRCSSQSGHNTVSWYQQALGQGPQFIFQYYREEENGRGNFPPRFSGLQFPNYSSELNVNALELDDSALYLCASSGTGGGNSPLHFGNGTRLTVT.

To note about this clone: A junction boundary mismatches the germline segment, possibly from a read error. The chain employs TRBV7-9 and TRBJ2-7, with 7 bases matching TRBD2. This CDR3 contains 15 residues. Germline V CDR1 and CDR2: SEHNR, FQNEAQ (reference sequence). CDR3 amino acids: CSSRDNRRGLYEQYF. The CDR3 DNA reads as TGTTCCAGCAGGGATAATCGACGGGGACTATACGAGCAGTACTTC.

This rearrangement joins TRBV2 to TRBJ2-7, with 12 bases aligning to TRBD2. Germline CDR1 is SNHLY and CDR2 is FYNNEI. The CDR3 totals 18 residues. Trimming took 0 bases from V and 4 from J; bases not matched to a gene: 10. In nucleotides, the CDR3 is TGTGCCAGCAGTGAAGCGCTTCGAGGACTAGCGGGGCAGTACGAGCAGTACTTC. Protein: CASSEALRGLAGQYEQYF.

This chain links TRBV28 with TRBJ1-4; D possibly corresponds to TRBD1 (6 bases). This CDR3 has 17 residues. CDR1 and CDR2 from the germline V gene are MDHEN and SYDVKM. The V end was cut by 6 bases, the J end by 8 bases, with 25 bases between. CDR3: CASSPLHSGAQWEKLFF. The CDR3 bases are TGTGCCAGCAGCCCCCTCCACTCAGGGGCCCAGTGGGAAAAACTGTTTTTT.

The V call is TRBV18, the J call TRBJ1-5; the D gene is possibly TRBD1 (5 bases). This CDR3 is built from 14 residues. The V and J ends lost 3 bases and 5 bases respectively, with 11 bases between them. The germline CDR1 and CDR2 sequences are KGHSH and LQKENI. CDR3 sequence reads: CASSPTSQDQPQHF. As DNA, the CDR3 is TGTGCCAGCTCACCGACATCACAGGATCAGCCCCAGCATTTT.

The table lists this clone with a count of one. The chain carries TRBV10-3 and TRBJ2-3; 10 nucleotides match TRBD2. V dropped 6 bases and J dropped 0; count of bases not matched to a gene: 15. The CDR3 length is 19 residues. CDR1 ENHRY and CDR2 SYGVKD come from the germline V gene. The CDR3 DNA reads as TGTGCCATCAGCCAAAAACGACTAGCGGGCTCAATTAGCACAGATACGCAGTATTTT. Translation: CAISQKRLAGSISTDTQYF.

The rearrangement links TRBV15 to TRBJ1-5; 7 bases agree with TRBD1. The trim removed 6 bases at V and 7 bases at J, leaving 12 bases unmatched. This CDR3 is built from 15 residues. CDR1 and CDR2 (germline): LNHNV, YYDKDF (reference sequence). The chain's CDR3 is CATSTNRGLGQPQHF. The CDR3 DNA reads as TGTGCCACCAGTACAAACAGGGGTTTAGGCCAGCCCCAGCATTTT.

V and J are TRBV10-1 and TRBJ2-1; D may be TRBD2 (5 bases). The length of the CDR3 is 13 residues. Germline-derived CDR1 and CDR2 are WNHNN and SYGVQD (reference sequence). V lost 5 bases to trimming and J lost 10 bases, with 15 bases between them. CDR3 bases: TGCGCCAGCAGTTTAAATCCTAGCACCGAGCAGTTCTTC. Its translation is CASSLNPSTEQFF.

As to this clone: The junction does not match germline at one end; this may be a read error. V and J are TRBV7-7 and TRBJ2-7, with D perhaps TRBD2 (7 bases). The CDR3 is 15 residues long. Per germline, CDR1 SSHAT and CDR2 FNYEAQ (reference sequence). The CDR3: CASRPWGGRGDEQYF. DNA for the CDR3: TGTGCTAGCAGGCCCTGGGGGGGGCGAGGCGACGAGCAGTACTTC.

V gene TRBV7-9 combines with J gene TRBJ1-1, with 7 bases that match TRBD1. The germline V gene has CDR1 SEHNR and CDR2 FQNEAQ (reference sequence). The CDR3 spans 15 residues. Trimming cost V 6 bases and J 4 bases; bases outside gene matches: 11. As DNA, the CDR3 is TGTGCCAGCAGACCAAAAGACAGGGTTGGCACTGAAGCTTTCTTT. This gives the protein CASRPKDRVGTEAFF.

The chain couples TRBV6-6 to TRBJ1-4; D might be TRBD1 (6 bases). Germline values: CDR1 MNHNY, CDR2 SVGAGI (reference sequence). The germline V and J ends were trimmed by 4 bases and 7 bases, with 13 bases remaining between them. The CDR3 loop spans 14 amino acids. The CDR3 DNA sequence: TGTGCCAGCAGTTTAGGGGGTTCAAGTGAAAAACTGTTTTTT. It is translated as CASSLGGSSEKLFF.

The chain joins TRBV5-1 to TRBJ2-7; possibly TRBD2 for D (5 bases). The V gene's germline CDR1 is SGHRS and CDR2 YFSETQ. The CDR3 covers 14 residues. Trimming pared 2 bases from V and 2 bases from J, leaving 11 bases between. The CDR3 region is CASSFGLAAYEQYF. As DNA, the CDR3 is TGCGCCAGCAGCTTCGGGCTAGCAGCCTACGAGCAGTACTTC.

CDR3 in DNA: TGCGCCAGCAGCTTGGCGGCTAGCGGGGCTCCAGATACGCAGTATTTT. Protein product: CASSLAASGAPDTQYF. The chain uses TRBV5-1 and TRBJ2-3; 9 nucleotides agree with TRBD2. The V gene's germline CDR1 is SGHRS and CDR2 YFSETQ. This CDR3 has 16 amino acids. V lost 0 bases and J lost 4; bases outside the gene matches: 6.

The chain is built from TRBV11-2 and TRBJ2-1; TRBD2 matches at 7 bases. J lost 5 bases, V lost 1 base, and 8 bases had no gene match. Germline-derived CDR1 and CDR2 are SGHAT and FQNNGV. The length of the CDR3 is 16 residues. CDR3 loop: CASSLAGGSSHNEQFF. The CDR3 bases are TGTGCCAGCAGCTTAGCGGGCGGGAGTAGCCACAATGAGCAGTTCTTC.

This rearrangement joins TRBV2 to TRBJ2-1; 9 bases are a match to TRBD2. In germline, CDR1 is SNHLY, CDR2 FYNNEI. The CDR3 is 14 amino acids. Trimming at V came to 9 bases and at J to 8 bases, leaving 11 bases not matched to a gene. The CDR3 DNA reads TGTGCCAGTTCAACGGGACTAGCAAGTTATGAGCAGTTCTTC. This encodes CASSTGLASYEQFF.

This rearrangement joins TRBV6-6 to TRBJ1-2, with D possibly TRBD1 on 5 matching bases. Germline V gives CDR1 MNHNY, CDR2 SVGAGI (reference sequence). Trimming took 5 bases from V and 4 from J, leaving 17 bases between them. The CDR3 runs to 15 residues. CDR3 nucleotides: TGTGCCAGCAGTCCGCACAGGACCAGATGCTATGGCTACACCTTC. It encodes CASSPHRTRCYGYTF.

The J gene is TRBJ1-6, the V gene TRBV28, with D tentatively TRBD1 (6 bases). With 5 bases removed from V and 1 base from J, the gap between germline ends came to 12 bases. CDR3 length equals 16 residues. Germline V CDR1 and CDR2: MDHEN, SYDVKM. The CDR3, as DNA: TGTGCCAGCAGTCCCCGAACAGGGTCCTATAATTCACCCCTCCACTTT. Translated, it gives CASSPRTGSYNSPLHF. The whole variable domain, remainder taken from reference TRBV28 and TRBJ1-6, is DVKVTQSSRYLVKRTGEKVFLECVQDMDHENMFWYRQDPGLGLRLIYFSYDVKMKEKGDIPEGYSVSREKKERFSLILESASTNQTSMYLCASSPRTGSYNSPLHFGNGTRLTVT.

This clone was observed a handful of times. This rearrangement joins TRBV10-3 to TRBJ2-7, with 7 bases fitting TRBD2. CDR3 length equals 14 residues. With V trimmed by 0 bases and J by 5 bases, 4 bases remained unmatched. The germline gives CDR1 ENHRY, CDR2 SYGVKD. The CDR3 coding sequence is TGTGCCATCAGTGAGTCCGGCGGGAGCCACGAGCAGTACTTC. Amino acid sequence: CAISESGGSHEQYF.

The chain carries TRBV11-3 and TRBJ2-5, with D possibly TRBD2 on 6 matching bases. Trimming pared 5 bases from V and 1 base from J, leaving 11 bases between. The germline V gene encodes CDR1 SGHNT and CDR2 YENEEA. The CDR3 has 14 residues. The CDR3 nucleotides read TGTGCCAGCAGCCCCGGAGGGACCCAAGAGACCCAGTACTTC. It codes for CASSPGGTQETQYF.

The chain joins TRBV6-1 to TRBJ2-3; maybe TRBD1 (5 bases). Germline CDR1 MNHNS, CDR2 SASEGT. Trimming stripped 2 bases from V and 11 bases from J, with 14 bases between. The CDR3 loop spans 13 amino acids. CDR3 amino acids: CASSELGPQGQYF. The CDR3 DNA reads TGTGCCAGCAGTGAACTAGGTCCCCAGGGGCAGTATTTT.

The chain joins TRBV20-1 to TRBJ2-7, with D tentatively TRBD1 (6 bases). The V gene's germline CDR1 is DFQATT and CDR2 SNEGSKA (reference sequence). The ends were cut back, 4 bases at V and 7 bases at J, with 11 bases in the middle. The CDR3 runs 11 residues. Here the CDR3 reads CSATHDREQYF. CDR3 bases: TGCAGTGCTACACACGACAGGGAGCAGTACTTC.

The gene calls are TRBV10-3 and TRBJ2-5, with D perhaps TRBD2 (5 bases). Germline V gene sequence: CDR1 ENHRY, CDR2 SYGVKD. Trimming shortened V by 0 bases and J by 5 bases, and 10 bases separated the two germline ends. CDR3 length: 14 residues. The CDR3 sequence: CAISESRGWETQYF. The CDR3 DNA reads as TGTGCCATCAGTGAGTCGCGAGGGTGGGAGACCCAGTACTTC.

This clone was seen only a few times. The chain couples TRBV27 to TRBJ1-6, with 7 bases identical to TRBD1. V lost 10 bases to trimming and J lost 14 bases; unmatched junction nucleotides: 17. The CDR3 spans 14 residues. Germline V gene lookup returns CDR1 MNHEY and CDR2 SMNVEV (reference sequence). The CDR3 sequence is CATAEGAPRFTLHF. The CDR3 DNA reads as TGTGCCACGGCAGAGGGGGCACCCAGATTCACCCTCCACTTT.

V is TRBV15 and J is TRBJ2-1; 7 positions match TRBD1. CDR3 length: 15 amino acids. Germline lookup yields CDR1 LNHNV and CDR2 YYDKDF (reference sequence). The junction had 8 bases not matched to a gene; V was cut back by 0 bases and J by 9 bases. The CDR3 bases are TGTGCCACCAGCAGAGATACGAGGGGGCGTTTTGAGCAGTTCTTC. Amino acid sequence: CATSRDTRGRFEQFF.

This clone was detected only a few times. The J gene is TRBJ1-5, the V gene TRBV2, with TRBD1 identical over 10 bases. V gave up 6 bases and J gave up 9 bases; unmatched junction bases: 8. The germline gives CDR1 SNHLY, CDR2 FYNNEI. The CDR3 is 14 residues long. The CDR3 region is CASRSGTGVMPQHF. In DNA form, the CDR3 reads TGTGCCAGCAGGTCCGGGACAGGGGTTATGCCCCAGCATTTT.